This T cell receptor beta chain was recorded in a study of cytotoxic CD8 clonotypes in ibrutinib-treated CLL. Study outcomes and limitations: With treatment, public clonotypes, which were uncommon, either contracted or remained stable. Ibrutinib response saw clonality rise, and progression saw it return toward baseline.

A remark on this clone: Its matching antigen is unknown.

Profiling relied on immunoSEQ multiplex PCR, and the TCRdb table lists in-frame clones only, not all of them. Altogether more than 8,500 clones are present, 61% being singletons, with the ten largest covering 15% to 20%. Germline CDR1 is LNHDA and CDR2 is SQIVND (reference sequence). V shed 5 bases, J shed 2 bases, and the junction held 6 bases outside the gene matches. The CDR3 consists of 15 residues. This sequence originates from a human donor with chronic lymphocytic leukemia. The sequencing used PBMCs, collected before ibrutinib treatment. The V call is TRBV19, the J call TRBJ2-1; 7 bases fit TRBD2. CDR3: CASSLSGIPYNEQFF. The CDR3 coding sequence is TGTGCCAGTAGTTTAAGCGGGATTCCCTACAATGAGCAGTTCTTC.